A selection of T cell receptor beta chains follows, all from one sample in a study of persistence of HIV-infected CD4 T cells. Their cognate antigens are unknown. The table came from immunoSEQ multiplex PCR; TCRdb's copy has only in-frame clones and leaves some out. The top ten hold around 0.92% of the sample, which has 35,000 to 50,000 clones, more than 80% seen once. Sequenced here: CD4+ T cells sorted from PBMCs after 18-hour stimulation, sampled from a patient who received antiretroviral therapy. The receptors shown here come from an adult man with HIV who was CMV-seropositive. CDR3s include the opening cysteine and the closing phenylalanine or tryptophan. Each record gives: D gene, J gene, V gene, clone size, CDR3 protein, CDR3 DNA. D genes are given only for firm matches. Not all rows give a size; the values are once, few, many and, for expanded clones, a class.

D gene: TRBD1; J gene: TRBJ1-2; V gene: TRBV28; clone size: -; CDR3 protein: CASRSTGNYGYTF; CDR3 DNA: TGTGCCAGCAGGTCGACAGGGAACTATGGCTACACCTTC
D gene: -; J gene: TRBJ1-1; V gene: TRBV6-5; clone size: once; CDR3 protein: CASTRDRSNTEAFF; CDR3 DNA: TGTGCCAGCACTCGCGACAGGTCAAACACTGAAGCTTTCTTT
D gene: -; J gene: TRBJ1-2; V gene: TRBV28; clone size: -; CDR3 protein: CASSLLRDYGYTF; CDR3 DNA: TGTGCCAGCAGTCTACTCCGGGATTATGGCTACACCTTC
D gene: -; J gene: TRBJ1-1; V gene: TRBV5-1; clone size: -; CDR3 protein: CASSPGGDGNEAFF; CDR3 DNA: TGCGCCAGCAGCCCCGGAGGGGATGGGAATGAAGCTTTCTTT
D gene: -; J gene: TRBJ1-5; V gene: TRBV6-5; clone size: -; CDR3 protein: CASGRGRGNQPQHF; CDR3 DNA: TGTGCCAGCGGAAGGGGTCGCGGCAATCAGCCCCAGCATTTT
D gene: -; J gene: TRBJ2-2; V gene: TRBV11-3; clone size: -; CDR3 protein: CASSLGGNTGELFF; CDR3 DNA: TGTGCCAGCAGCTTAGGAGGGAACACCGGGGAGCTGTTTTTT
D gene: -; J gene: TRBJ1-3; V gene: TRBV21-1; clone size: once; CDR3 protein: CASSNFWQSTGKAGNTIYF; CDR3 DNA: TGTGCCAGCAGCAATTTTTGGCAGTCGACAGGGAAAGCGGGAAACACCATATATTTT
D gene: -; J gene: TRBJ2-7; V gene: TRBV3-1/TRBV3-2; clone size: once; CDR3 protein: CASSPTGGRYEQYF; CDR3 DNA: TGTGCCAGCAGCCCCACCGGGGGTCGCTACGAGCAGTACTTC
D gene: TRBD2; J gene: TRBJ2-3; V gene: TRBV27; clone size: -; CDR3 protein: CASFNLAGASTDTQYF; CDR3 DNA: TGTGCCAGCTTCAACCTAGCGGGGGCGAGCACAGATACGCAGTATTTT
D gene: -; J gene: TRBJ2-2; V gene: TRBV19; clone size: -; CDR3 protein: CASSPPGRGELFF; CDR3 DNA: TGTGCCAGTAGTCCCCCGGGACGCGGGGAGCTGTTTTTT
D gene: -; J gene: TRBJ2-7; V gene: TRBV15; clone size: -; CDR3 protein: CATSRDLGLTYEQYF; CDR3 DNA: TGTGCCACCAGCAGAGATTTAGGGCTTACCTACGAGCAGTACTTC
D gene: TRBD2; J gene: TRBJ2-1; V gene: TRBV29-1; clone size: -; CDR3 protein: CSARLAGGTTEQFF; CDR3 DNA: TGCAGCGCACGACTAGCGGGGGGGACCACTGAGCAGTTCTTC
D gene: TRBD2; J gene: TRBJ2-2; V gene: TRBV28; clone size: -; CDR3 protein: CASSSGGRTGELFF; CDR3 DNA: TGTGCCAGCAGTTCGGGGGGGCGTACCGGGGAGCTGTTTTTT
D gene: -; J gene: TRBJ2-1; V gene: TRBV27; clone size: -; CDR3 protein: CASSFRAGTNEQFF; CDR3 DNA: TGTGCCAGCAGTTTCCGGGCCGGGACGAATGAGCAGTTCTTC
D gene: -; J gene: TRBJ2-7; V gene: TRBV3-1/TRBV3-2; clone size: once; CDR3 protein: CASSQGLPGEQYF; CDR3 DNA: TGTGCCAGCAGCCAAGGGCTCCCTGGGGAGCAGTACTTC
D gene: -; J gene: TRBJ2-2; V gene: TRBV7-8; clone size: -; CDR3 protein: CASSSQAGAGELFF; CDR3 DNA: TGTGCCAGCAGCTCACAGGCCGGCGCCGGGGAGCTGTTTTTT
D gene: -; J gene: TRBJ2-2; V gene: TRBV2; clone size: -; CDR3 protein: CASSPLGGHTGELFF; CDR3 DNA: TGTGCCAGCAGTCCCCTCGGGGGGCACACCGGGGAGCTGTTTTTT
D gene: -; J gene: TRBJ1-3; V gene: TRBV6-5; clone size: -; CDR3 protein: CASSRDRDSGNTIYF; CDR3 DNA: TGTGCCAGCAGCCGCGACAGAGACTCTGGAAACACCATATATTTT
D gene: TRBD1; J gene: TRBJ1-1; V gene: TRBV2; clone size: -; CDR3 protein: CASSEGRGPNTEAFF; CDR3 DNA: TGTGCCAGCAGTGAAGGCAGGGGGCCGAACACTGAAGCTTTCTTT
D gene: -; J gene: TRBJ1-5; V gene: TRBV29-1; clone size: -; CDR3 protein: CSVAPSGTNQPQHF; CDR3 DNA: TGCAGCGTTGCCCCCTCAGGGACCAATCAGCCCCAGCATTTT
D gene: -; J gene: TRBJ1-4; V gene: TRBV6-2/TRBV6-3; clone size: -; CDR3 protein: CASSPPGGSGEKLFF; CDR3 DNA: TGTGCCAGCAGTCCGCCGGGGGGCTCGGGTGAAAAACTGTTTTTT
D gene: TRBD1; J gene: TRBJ1-5; V gene: TRBV2; clone size: -; CDR3 protein: CASSRDRGQPQHF; CDR3 DNA: TGTGCCAGCTCGCGGGACAGGGGTCAGCCCCAGCATTTT
D gene: TRBD1; J gene: TRBJ2-1; V gene: TRBV24-1; clone size: -; CDR3 protein: CATSDDRVPNNEQFF; CDR3 DNA: TGTGCCACCAGTGATGACAGGGTCCCCAACAATGAGCAGTTCTTC
D gene: -; J gene: TRBJ2-2; V gene: TRBV5-5; clone size: once; CDR3 protein: CASSLLSSNTGELFF; CDR3 DNA: TGTGCCAGCAGCTTGCTATCATCGAACACCGGGGAGCTGTTTTTT
D gene: -; J gene: TRBJ1-1; V gene: TRBV5-1; clone size: once; CDR3 protein: CASSLQRLTEAFF; CDR3 DNA: TGCGCCAGCAGCTTACAAAGGTTAACTGAAGCTTTCTTT
D gene: -; J gene: TRBJ1-4; V gene: TRBV4-1; clone size: -; CDR3 protein: CASSSQEMGEKLFF; CDR3 DNA: TGCGCCAGCAGCTCACAGGAAATGGGGGAAAAACTGTTTTTT
D gene: -; J gene: TRBJ1-2; V gene: TRBV3-1/TRBV3-2; clone size: -; CDR3 protein: CASSQDTGIYGYTF; CDR3 DNA: TGTGCCAGCAGCCAAGATACCGGGATCTATGGCTACACCTTC
D gene: -; J gene: TRBJ1-1; V gene: TRBV6-5; clone size: -; CDR3 protein: CASRRSPGTEAFF; CDR3 DNA: TGTGCCAGCAGGAGATCCCCAGGGACAGAAGCTTTCTTT
D gene: TRBD1; J gene: TRBJ2-7; V gene: TRBV18; clone size: -; CDR3 protein: CASSQGTGDEQYF; CDR3 DNA: TGTGCCAGCTCCCAGGGGACAGGGGACGAGCAGTACTTC
D gene: -; J gene: TRBJ1-1; V gene: TRBV11-1; clone size: -; CDR3 protein: CASSFDRTLMNTEAFF; CDR3 DNA: TGTGCCAGCAGCTTCGACAGGACCCTCATGAACACTGAAGCTTTCTTT
D gene: -; J gene: TRBJ1-1; V gene: TRBV4-1; clone size: -; CDR3 protein: CASSQELLLDSNTEAFF; CDR3 DNA: TGCGCCAGCAGCCAAGAGCTACTTTTGGACAGCAACACTGAAGCTTTCTTT
D gene: -; J gene: TRBJ2-3; V gene: TRBV28; clone size: -; CDR3 protein: CASSPGTPEGDTQYF; CDR3 DNA: TGTGCCAGCAGTCCTGGGACACCAGAGGGAGATACGCAGTATTTT
D gene: -; J gene: TRBJ1-4; V gene: TRBV5-1; clone size: -; CDR3 protein: CASNGGGAEEKLFF; CDR3 DNA: TGCGCCAGCAACGGTGGAGGGGCGGAAGAAAAACTGTTTTTT
D gene: -; J gene: TRBJ1-1; V gene: TRBV28; clone size: -; CDR3 protein: CATTPGEADTEAFF; CDR3 DNA: TGTGCCACCACGCCGGGAGAGGCGGACACTGAAGCTTTCTTT
D gene: -; J gene: TRBJ1-5; V gene: TRBV6-5; clone size: -; CDR3 protein: CASRGAYSNQPQHF; CDR3 DNA: TGTGCCAGCAGAGGAGCATATAGCAATCAGCCCCAGCATTTT
D gene: TRBD1; J gene: TRBJ1-5; V gene: TRBV28; clone size: -; CDR3 protein: CASSSQDRGNQPQHF; CDR3 DNA: TGTGCCAGCAGTTCTCAGGACAGGGGCAATCAGCCCCAGCATTTT
D gene: -; J gene: TRBJ2-2; V gene: TRBV27; clone size: -; CDR3 protein: CASSYKGSYGTGELFF; CDR3 DNA: TGTGCCAGCAGTTATAAGGGGAGTTATGGCACCGGGGAGCTGTTTTTT
D gene: TRBD1; J gene: TRBJ1-1; V gene: TRBV18; clone size: -; CDR3 protein: CASSLRDRVSTEAFF; CDR3 DNA: TGTGCCAGCTCACTTAGGGACAGGGTATCCACTGAAGCTTTCTTT
D gene: TRBD2; J gene: TRBJ2-1; V gene: TRBV3-1/TRBV3-2; clone size: -; CDR3 protein: CASSPRLAGAYNEQFF; CDR3 DNA: TGTGCCAGCAGCCCCAGACTAGCGGGGGCCTACAATGAGCAGTTCTTC
D gene: -; J gene: TRBJ2-2; V gene: TRBV5-6; clone size: -; CDR3 protein: CASTGTGIGTGELFF; CDR3 DNA: TGTGCCAGCACCGGCACAGGGATAGGCACCGGGGAGCTGTTTTTT
D gene: -; J gene: TRBJ1-2; V gene: TRBV5-1; clone size: -; CDR3 protein: CASSEQGDGYGYTF; CDR3 DNA: TGCGCCAGCAGCGAGCAGGGAGATGGGTATGGCTACACCTTC
D gene: -; J gene: TRBJ2-7; V gene: TRBV2; clone size: -; CDR3 protein: CASTRAYEQYF; CDR3 DNA: TGTGCCTCCACACGAGCCTACGAGCAGTACTTC
D gene: TRBD1; J gene: TRBJ1-1; V gene: TRBV18; clone size: -; CDR3 protein: CASSPKSTGGQTEAFF; CDR3 DNA: TGTGCCAGCTCACCAAAATCGACAGGGGGCCAGACTGAAGCTTTCTTT
D gene: -; J gene: TRBJ1-5; V gene: TRBV18; clone size: -; CDR3 protein: CASSLGGYQPQHF; CDR3 DNA: TGTGCCAGCTCCCTAGGGGGATATCAGCCCCAGCATTTT
D gene: -; J gene: TRBJ2-2; V gene: TRBV13; clone size: -; CDR3 protein: CASSRNFMGGELFF; CDR3 DNA: TGTGCCAGCAGCCGAAATTTCATGGGCGGGGAGCTGTTTTTT
D gene: -; J gene: TRBJ2-6; V gene: TRBV30; clone size: -; CDR3 protein: CAWSVWGSGANVLTF; CDR3 DNA: TGTGCCTGGAGTGTTTGGGGGTCTGGGGCCAACGTCCTGACTTTC
D gene: -; J gene: TRBJ2-3; V gene: TRBV10-3; clone size: once; CDR3 protein: CAISTGLTDTQYF; CDR3 DNA: TGTGCCATCAGTACAGGACTTACAGATACGCAGTATTTT
D gene: -; J gene: TRBJ1-1; V gene: TRBV2; clone size: -; CDR3 protein: CASYGRNTEAFF; CDR3 DNA: TGTGCCAGCTACGGACGAAACACTGAAGCTTTCTTT